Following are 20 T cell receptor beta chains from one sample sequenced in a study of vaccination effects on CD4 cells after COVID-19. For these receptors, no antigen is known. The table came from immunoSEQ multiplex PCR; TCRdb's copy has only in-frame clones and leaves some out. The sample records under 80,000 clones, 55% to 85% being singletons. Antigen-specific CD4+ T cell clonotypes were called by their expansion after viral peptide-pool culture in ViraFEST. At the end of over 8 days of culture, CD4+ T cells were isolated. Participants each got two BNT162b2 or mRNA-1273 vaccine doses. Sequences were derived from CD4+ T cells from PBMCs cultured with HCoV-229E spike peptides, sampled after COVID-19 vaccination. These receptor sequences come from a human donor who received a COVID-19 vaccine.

CDR3 DNA sequence: TGTGCCAGCAGTACGACGGCAACTAATGAAAAACTGTTTTTT. Amino acid sequence: CASSTTATNEKLFF. The chain employs TRBV28 and TRBJ1-4; no definite D call. Trimming removed 5 bases from V and 0 bases from J, with 7 bases in between. Germline V lookup: CDR1 MDHEN, CDR2 SYDVKM. The CDR3 is 14 amino acids. Full variable domain (remainder filled in from reference TRBV28 and TRBJ1-4): DVKVTQSSRYLVKRTGEKVFLECVQDMDHENMFWYRQDPGLGLRLIYFSYDVKMKEKGDIPEGYSVSREKKERFSLILESASTNQTSMYLCASSTTATNEKLFFGSGTQLSVL.

The CDR3 region is CASSFRDSGANVLTF. The CDR3 DNA sequence: TGTGCCAGTAGTTTCAGGGACTCTGGGGCCAACGTCCTGACTTTC. The V and J genes are TRBV19 and TRBJ2-6, with a possible D match to TRBD1 (5 bases). Germline V gene sequence: CDR1 LNHDA, CDR2 SQIVND (reference sequence). This CDR3 is built from 15 residues. V lost 5 bases to trimming and J lost 0 bases, with 8 bases between them.

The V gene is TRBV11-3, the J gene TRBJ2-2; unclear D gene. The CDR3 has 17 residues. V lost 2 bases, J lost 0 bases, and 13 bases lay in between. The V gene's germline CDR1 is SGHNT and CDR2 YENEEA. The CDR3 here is CASSLSLPGPNTGELFF. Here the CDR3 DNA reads TGTGCCAGCAGCTTATCTTTGCCCGGACCGAACACCGGGGAGCTGTTTTTT. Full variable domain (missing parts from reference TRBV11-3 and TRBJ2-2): EAGVVQSPRYKIIEKKQPVAFWCNPISGHNTLYWYLQNLGQGPELLIRYENEEAVDDSQLPKDRFSAERLKGVDSTLKIQPAELGDSAVYLCASSLSLPGPNTGELFFGEGSRLTVL.

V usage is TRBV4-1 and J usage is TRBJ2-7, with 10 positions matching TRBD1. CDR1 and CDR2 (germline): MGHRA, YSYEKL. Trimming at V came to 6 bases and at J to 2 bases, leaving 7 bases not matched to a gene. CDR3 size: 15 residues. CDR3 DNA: TGCGCCAGCAGTTCCGACAGGGGGCGAACCTACGAGCAGTACGTC. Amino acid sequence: CASSSDRGRTYEQYV.

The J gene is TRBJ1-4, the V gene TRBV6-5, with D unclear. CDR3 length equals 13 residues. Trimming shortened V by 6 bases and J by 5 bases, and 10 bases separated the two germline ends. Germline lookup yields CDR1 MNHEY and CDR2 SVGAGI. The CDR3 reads CASRLDGNEKLFF. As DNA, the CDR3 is TGTGCCAGCAGGCTGGACGGAAATGAAAAACTGTTTTTT.

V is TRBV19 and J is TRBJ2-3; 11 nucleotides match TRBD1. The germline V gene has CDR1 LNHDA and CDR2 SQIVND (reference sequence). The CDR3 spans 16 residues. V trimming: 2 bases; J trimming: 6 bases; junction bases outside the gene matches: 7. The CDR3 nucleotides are TGTGCCAGTAGTATACTCGGGACAGGGGGAAGGGATACGCAGTATTTT. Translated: CASSILGTGGRDTQYF.

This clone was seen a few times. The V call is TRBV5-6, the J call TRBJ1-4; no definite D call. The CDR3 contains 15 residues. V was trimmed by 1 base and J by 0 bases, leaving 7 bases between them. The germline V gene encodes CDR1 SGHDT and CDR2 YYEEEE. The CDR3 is CASSLPGATNEKLFF. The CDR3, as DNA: TGTGCCAGCAGCTTGCCGGGTGCAACTAATGAAAAACTGTTTTTT.

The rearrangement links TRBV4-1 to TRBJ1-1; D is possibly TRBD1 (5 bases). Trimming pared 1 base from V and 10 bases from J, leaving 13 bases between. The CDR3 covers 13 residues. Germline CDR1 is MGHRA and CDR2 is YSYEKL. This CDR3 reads CASSQVGVGGAFF. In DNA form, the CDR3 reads TGCGCCAGCAGCCAAGTGGGGGTGGGCGGAGCTTTCTTT.

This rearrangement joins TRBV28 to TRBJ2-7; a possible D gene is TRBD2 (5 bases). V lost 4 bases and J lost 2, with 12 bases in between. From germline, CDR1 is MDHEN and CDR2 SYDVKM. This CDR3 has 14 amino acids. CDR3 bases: TGTGCCAGCAGTTCCCCTAGCAGCACCTACGAGCAGTACGTC. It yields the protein CASSSPSSTYEQYV.

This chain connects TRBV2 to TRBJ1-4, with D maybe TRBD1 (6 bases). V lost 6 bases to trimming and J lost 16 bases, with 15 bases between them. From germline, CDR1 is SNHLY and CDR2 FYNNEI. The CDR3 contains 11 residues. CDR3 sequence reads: CASRTGGARFF. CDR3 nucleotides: TGTGCCAGCAGGACCGGGGGGGCGCGGTTTTTT.

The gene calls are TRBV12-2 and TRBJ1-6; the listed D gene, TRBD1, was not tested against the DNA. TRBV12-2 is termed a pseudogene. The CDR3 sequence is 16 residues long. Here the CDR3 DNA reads TGTGCAAGTCGCCTGGGGCCGAACAGGGCGAACTCACCCCTCCACTTT. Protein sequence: CASRLGPNRANSPLHF.

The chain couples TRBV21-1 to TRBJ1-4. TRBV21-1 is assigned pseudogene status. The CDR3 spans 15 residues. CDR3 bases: TGTGCCAGCAGCAAACGGTTTGTTGCTAATGAAAAACTGTTTTTT. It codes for CASSKRFVANEKLFF.

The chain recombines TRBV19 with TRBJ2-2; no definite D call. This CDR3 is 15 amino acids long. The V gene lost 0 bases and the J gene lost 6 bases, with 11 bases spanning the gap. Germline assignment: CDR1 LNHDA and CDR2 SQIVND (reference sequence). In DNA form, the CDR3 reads TGTGCCAGTAGTATAGATCTATCGTCAGCCGGGGAGCTGTTTTTT. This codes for CASSIDLSSAGELFF.

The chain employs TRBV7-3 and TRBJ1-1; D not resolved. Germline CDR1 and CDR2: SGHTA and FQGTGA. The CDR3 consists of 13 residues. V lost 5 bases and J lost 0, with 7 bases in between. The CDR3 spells CASSQNLNTEAFF. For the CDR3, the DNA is TGTGCCAGCAGCCAAAATTTGAACACTGAAGCTTTCTTT.

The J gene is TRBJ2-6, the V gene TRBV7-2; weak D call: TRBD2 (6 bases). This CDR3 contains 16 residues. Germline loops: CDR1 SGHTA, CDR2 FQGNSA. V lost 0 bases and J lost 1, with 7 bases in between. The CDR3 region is CASSLAAGSGANVLTF. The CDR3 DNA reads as TGTGCCAGCAGCTTAGCGGCGGGGTCTGGGGCCAACGTCCTGACTTTC.

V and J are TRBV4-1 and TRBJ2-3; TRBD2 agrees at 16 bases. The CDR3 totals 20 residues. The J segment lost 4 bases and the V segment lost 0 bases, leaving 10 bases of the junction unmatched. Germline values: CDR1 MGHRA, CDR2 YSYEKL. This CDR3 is CASSQDGTSGGASLSDTQYF. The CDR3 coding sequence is TGCGCCAGCAGCCAAGACGGGACTAGCGGGGGGGCATCCCTCTCAGATACGCAGTATTTT.

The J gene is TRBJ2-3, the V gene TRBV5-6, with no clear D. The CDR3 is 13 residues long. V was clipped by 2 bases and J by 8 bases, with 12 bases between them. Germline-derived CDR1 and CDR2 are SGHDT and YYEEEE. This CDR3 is CASSLLRIGTQYF. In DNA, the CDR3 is TGTGCCAGCAGCTTATTACGCATTGGTACGCAGTATTTT.

In nucleotides, the CDR3 is TGCAGCGTTGAAGTCATGGCGGGGGGGAGGCTGGGCAATGAGCAGTTCTTC. As protein: CSVEVMAGGRLGNEQFF. The chain has TRBV29-1 and TRBJ2-1; TRBD2 matches at 9 bases. CDR1 SQVTM and CDR2 ANQGSEA come from the germline V gene. This CDR3 has 17 amino acids. Trimming cost V 1 base and J 6 bases; bases outside gene matches: 13.

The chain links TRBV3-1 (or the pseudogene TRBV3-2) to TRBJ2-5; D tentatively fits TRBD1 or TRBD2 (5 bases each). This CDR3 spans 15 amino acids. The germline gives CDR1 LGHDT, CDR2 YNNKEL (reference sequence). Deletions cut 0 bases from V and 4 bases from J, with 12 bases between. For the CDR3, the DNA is TGTGCCAGCAGCCAAGATAAGCGGCAGGGAGAGACCCAGTACTTC. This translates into CASSQDKRQGETQYF.

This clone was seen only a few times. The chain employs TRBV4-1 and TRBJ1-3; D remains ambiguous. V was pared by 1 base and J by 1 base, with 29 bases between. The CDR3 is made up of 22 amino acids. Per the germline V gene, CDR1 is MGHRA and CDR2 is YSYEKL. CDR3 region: CASSQVQPRVSQDSRSGNTIYF. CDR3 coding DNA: TGCGCCAGCAGCCAAGTTCAGCCCCGTGTGTCTCAAGACTCTCGTTCTGGAAACACCATATATTTT.